This passage covers 29 T cell receptor beta chains from one sample sequenced in a study of T cells after yellow fever vaccination. One entry per CDR3 protein, called by TCRdb with MiXCR from the 5' RACE reads. The top ten hold more than 20% of the sample, which has fewer than 450,000 distinct CDR3 sequences, 3% to 4.5% seen once. This sample comprised PBMCs, obtained 5 days after the yellow fever booster vaccination. These receptors all come from a man between 18 and 35 years old who received the YFV17D yellow fever vaccine.

The chain is built from TRBV7-8 and TRBJ2-5, with D uncertain. This CDR3 has 13 residues. Looked up from germline, CDR1 is SGHVS and CDR2 is FQNEAQ. The V gene lost 4 bases and the J gene lost 2 bases, with 8 bases spanning the gap. CDR3 amino acids: CASSYTKQETQYF. The CDR3 nucleotides are TGTGCCAGCAGCTACACCAAACAAGAGACCCAGTACTTC.

This clonotype was counted many times. This chain uses TRBV20-1 with TRBJ2-5; D tentatively fits TRBD1 or TRBD2 (5 bases each). Between the trimmed V and J ends, which lost 0 bases and 6 bases, there was a span of 8 bases. The CDR3 consists of 12 residues. In germline, CDR1 is DFQATT, CDR2 SNEGSKA (reference sequence). The CDR3 nucleotides are TGCAGTGCTAGAGACGAGGGGAAGACCCAGTACTTC. Translated: CSARDEGKTQYF.

This clonotype was seen only a few times. V usage is TRBV9 and J usage is TRBJ1-6, with D possibly TRBD1 on 5 matching bases. The V gene lost 2 bases and the J gene lost 10 bases, with 13 bases spanning the gap. CDR3 length equals 14 residues. Per germline, CDR1 SGDLS and CDR2 YYNGEE. The CDR3 reads CASSVDRGGSPLHF. The CDR3 DNA reads as TGTGCCAGCAGCGTGGATAGGGGTGGATCACCCCTCCACTTT.

The rearrangement uses TRBV29-1 and TRBJ1-5; D remains ambiguous. V was cut by 7 bases and J by 3 bases, with 16 bases left in between. The CDR3 runs to 14 residues. Germline V lookup: CDR1 SQVTM, CDR2 ANQGSEA. Here the CDR3 reads CSAVSPGPNQPQHF. The CDR3 DNA reads as TGCAGCGCCGTGTCCCCAGGACCCAATCAGCCCCAGCATTTT. Drawing the rest from reference TRBV29-1 and TRBJ1-5, the complete variable domain is SAVISQKPSRDICQRGTSLTIQCQVDSQVTMMFWYRQQPGQSLTLIATANQGSEATYESGFVIDKFPISRPNLTFSTLTVSNMSPEDSSIYLCSAVSPGPNQPQHFGDGTRLSIL.

This clonotype came up many times. The chain has TRBV29-1 and TRBJ1-1; D might be TRBD1 (6 bases). The length of the CDR3 is 14 residues. The V gene's germline CDR1 is SQVTM and CDR2 ANQGSEA. V lost 4 bases, J lost 0 bases, and 12 bases lay in between. Written as DNA, the CDR3 is TGCAGCGTTGTAAGAGGGGGGGTGAACACTGAAGCTTTCTTT. Amino acids: CSVVRGGVNTEAFF.

This clonotype came up a few times. The chain links TRBV29-1 to TRBJ2-3; D unresolved. In germline, CDR1 is SQVTM, CDR2 ANQGSEA. This CDR3 contains 13 residues. Trimming shortened V by 4 bases and J by 8 bases, and 16 bases separated the two germline ends. The CDR3 here is CSVGESRSGTQYF. CDR3 nucleotides: TGCAGCGTTGGAGAGAGCCGCTCCGGTACGCAGTATTTT.

The sample holds a few counts of this clonotype. The chain couples TRBV5-1 to TRBJ2-5, with 9 bases identical to TRBD2. Germline V lookup: CDR1 SGHRS, CDR2 YFSETQ. This CDR3 has 16 amino acids. V trimming: 4 bases; J trimming: 4 bases; junction bases outside the gene matches: 11. CDR3 region: CASSPSSGGPGETQYF. CDR3 DNA sequence: TGCGCCAGCAGCCCGAGTAGCGGGGGCCCCGGAGAGACCCAGTACTTC.

The table lists this clonotype with many counts. The rearrangement uses TRBV21-1 and TRBJ1-3; the D call of TRBD1 is as the table states it, not checked on the DNA. TRBV21-1 is reported as a pseudogene. The CDR3 sequence is 15 residues long. DNA of the CDR3: TGTGCCAGCAGCAAAGATGTCCTCTCTGGAAACACCATATATTTT. Translation gives CASSKDVLSGNTIYF.

Many counts were recorded for this clonotype. The chain has TRBV7-9 and TRBJ1-2; 7 bases line up with TRBD1. V trimming: 4 bases; J trimming: 4 bases; junction bases outside the gene matches: 6. The CDR3 extends over 14 amino acids. Germline CDR1 and CDR2: SEHNR and FQNEAQ (reference sequence). The CDR3 here is CASSSQQGTYGYTF. CDR3 DNA sequence: TGTGCCAGCAGCTCCCAACAGGGGACCTATGGCTACACCTTC.

Ten or more counts support this clonotype. The chain has TRBV7-2 and TRBJ1-2, with TRBD1 identical over 9 bases. V lost 5 bases to trimming and J lost 2 bases; unmatched junction nucleotides: 9. Germline CDR1 SGHTA, CDR2 FQGNSA. This CDR3 contains 16 residues. The CDR3 region is CASSPGGQGTNYGYTF. For the CDR3, the DNA is TGTGCCAGCAGCCCCGGGGGACAGGGCACAAACTATGGCTACACCTTC.

This clonotype was seen repeatedly, ten times or more. This chain connects TRBV6-2 or TRBV6-3 to TRBJ1-6, with D perhaps TRBD1 (5 bases). Germline V CDR1 and CDR2: MNHEY, SVGEGT. The CDR3 sequence is 13 residues long. V was trimmed by 6 bases and J by 5 bases, leaving 8 bases between them. CDR3 nucleotide sequence: TGTGCCAGCAGCAGGGAGGATAATTCACCCCTCCACTTT. Its protein product is CASSREDNSPLHF.

J is TRBJ1-1 and V is TRBV2, with D possibly TRBD1 on 5 matching bases. This CDR3 comprises 11 residues. Germline-derived CDR1 and CDR2 are SNHLY and FYNNEI. V was trimmed by 10 bases and J by 6 bases, leaving 12 bases between them. CDR3 sequence (DNA): TGTGCCACCTATGGGGGGGCTGAAGCTTTCTTT. The encoded protein is CATYGGAEAFF.

This clonotype appeared many times. The V and J genes are TRBV18 and TRBJ2-7, with D uncertain. In germline, CDR1 is KGHSH, CDR2 LQKENI. The CDR3 sequence is 14 residues long. Between the trimmed V and J ends, which lost 2 bases and 3 bases, there was a span of 11 bases. Here the CDR3 DNA reads TGTGCCAGCTCACCATCTTATGGTCGCTACGAGCAGTACGTC. The encoded protein is CASSPSYGRYEQYV.

This clonotype was detected only a few times. The gene calls are TRBV3-1 and TRBJ1-6; TRBD1 aligns across 12 bases. Germline V gene sequence: CDR1 LGHDT, CDR2 YNNKEL (reference sequence). Trimming took 0 bases from V and 7 from J; bases not matched to a gene: 10. This CDR3 contains 19 residues. This chain's CDR3 is CASSQDYGTGGSLNSPLHF. The CDR3, as DNA: TGTGCCAGCAGCCAAGATTACGGGACAGGGGGCTCCTTGAATTCACCCCTCCACTTT.

The sample holds many counts of this clonotype. CDR3 loop: CSARVASGVGNTGELFF. In DNA form, the CDR3 reads TGCAGTGCTAGAGTGGCTAGCGGGGTAGGGAACACCGGGGAGCTGTTTTTT. This chain joins TRBV20-1 and TRBJ2-2; TRBD2 matches 9 bases. There are 17 residues in the CDR3. Germline CDR1 and CDR2: DFQATT and SNEGSKA (reference sequence). J was trimmed by 1 base and V by 1 base; bases with no gene match: 7.

The chain joins TRBV20-1 to TRBJ2-7; 8 positions agree with TRBD2. The CDR3 sequence is 14 residues long. Germline V gene sequence: CDR1 DFQATT, CDR2 SNEGSKA (reference sequence). The V segment lost 3 bases and the J segment 6 bases; nucleotides outside the gene matches: 10. The CDR3 sequence: CSASYSGTFSEQYF. The CDR3 region has the DNA TGCAGTGCTAGCTATAGCGGGACCTTCTCCGAGCAGTACTTC.

This clonotype was recorded at least ten times. The genes are TRBV5-1 and TRBJ2-3; TRBD1 agrees at 7 bases. The J segment lost 2 bases and the V segment lost 5 bases, leaving 8 bases of the junction unmatched. Germline-derived CDR1 and CDR2 are SGHRS and YFSETQ. The CDR3 contains 15 residues. CDR3: CASSSGTDFTDTQYF. The CDR3 DNA is TGCGCCAGCAGTTCCGGGACAGACTTCACAGATACGCAGTATTTT.

This chain uses TRBV11-2 with TRBJ1-5, with D perhaps TRBD1 (5 bases). In germline, CDR1 is SGHAT, CDR2 FQNNGV. V was cut by 3 bases and J by 6 bases, with 12 bases left in between. The CDR3 covers 14 residues. The DNA of the CDR3 is TGTGCCAGCAGCTTTCTAGGGGTCCGTCAGCCCCAGCATTTT. It specifies CASSFLGVRQPQHF.

This clonotype was recorded a few times. V usage is TRBV9 and J usage is TRBJ2-3; TRBD2 might be the D (5 bases). Germline lookup yields CDR1 SGDLS and CDR2 YYNGEE. Trimming left V 0 bases short and J 6 bases short, with 5 bases between. The CDR3 covers 12 residues. The CDR3 coding sequence is TGTGCCAGCAGCGTAGGGAGGGATACGCAGTATTTT. It encodes CASSVGRDTQYF.

The sample holds a few counts of this clonotype. V and J are TRBV2 and TRBJ2-1, with 9 bases fitting TRBD2. Germline assignment: CDR1 SNHLY and CDR2 FYNNEI. The CDR3 extends over 14 amino acids. V was clipped by 5 bases and J by 8 bases; unmatched bases: 7. Here the CDR3 DNA reads TGTGCCAGCAGTTGGCTAGCGGGGTCGGATGAGCAGTTCTTC. Encoded protein: CASSWLAGSDEQFF.

The chain joins TRBV7-7 to TRBJ2-2; 7 bases are shared with TRBD1. CDR1 and CDR2 from the germline V gene are SSHAT and FNYEAQ (reference sequence). This CDR3 has 15 amino acids. The CDR3 DNA sequence: TGTGCTAGCCGTCGAGGGGACAGTCGCACCGGGGAGCTGTTTTTT. Amino acid sequence: CASRRGDSRTGELFF.

This chain joins TRBV18 and TRBJ2-5; TRBD2 aligns across 9 bases. The CDR3 consists of 15 residues. With V trimmed by 1 base and J by 3 bases, 3 bases remained unmatched. Germline V gives CDR1 KGHSH, CDR2 LQKENI. This CDR3 reads CASSPLAGAEETQYF. The CDR3 DNA sequence: TGTGCCAGCTCACCACTAGCGGGGGCGGAAGAGACCCAGTACTTC.

This clonotype appeared a few times. V is TRBV5-1 and J is TRBJ1-4; D is unclear. The CDR3 sequence is 16 residues long. Per germline, CDR1 SGHRS and CDR2 YFSETQ. Trimming left V 0 bases short and J 0 bases short, with 9 bases between. CDR3 bases: TGCGCCAGCAGCTTGGGTGGACGGACAACTAATGAAAAACTGTTTTTT. It codes for CASSLGGRTTNEKLFF.

This clonotype was seen repeatedly, ten times or more. The chain's CDR3 is CASSPRGGSTDTQYF. DNA for the CDR3: TGCGCCAGCAGCCCTAGGGGGGGTAGCACAGATACGCAGTATTTT. The chain is built from TRBV4-3 and TRBJ2-3, with D maybe TRBD2 (7 bases). Trimming removed 4 bases at V and 0 bases at J, with 11 bases between. CDR1 LGHNA and CDR2 YSLEER come from the germline V gene. This CDR3 has 15 amino acids.

This clonotype has just a few counts. V is TRBV7-2 and J is TRBJ2-7; the D gene is possibly TRBD2 (6 bases). The CDR3 has 14 amino acids. CDR1 and CDR2 (germline): SGHTA, FQGNSA. Trimming cost V 3 bases and J 3 bases, with 12 bases left between them. CDR3 in amino acids: CASSFAAGNYEQYV. CDR3 coding DNA: TGTGCCAGCAGCTTCGCGGCGGGAAACTACGAGCAGTACGTC.

The chain couples TRBV4-2 to TRBJ2-5; 12 nucleotides agree with TRBD2. Matching the DNA end better, TRBJ2-1 makes the J call doubtful. CDR1 and CDR2 from the germline V gene are LGHNA and YNFKEQ. The CDR3 is made up of 16 amino acids. CDR3 sequence: CASRELAGGLQETQFF. The CDR3 nucleotides read TGTGCCAGCAGGGAACTAGCGGGGGGTCTCCAAGAGACCCAGTTCTTC.

The gene calls are TRBV13 and TRBJ2-5; D could derive from TRBD1 or TRBD2 (5 bases each). V lost 3 bases, J lost 5 bases, and 22 bases lay in between. Germline loops: CDR1 PRHDT, CDR2 FYEKMQ (reference sequence). The CDR3 has 17 residues. The CDR3 here is CASSFWGLSGLEETQYF. The CDR3 bases are TGTGCCAGCAGCTTTTGGGGCCTTTCGGGGTTGGAGGAGACCCAGTACTTC. Combining the CDR3 with reference TRBV13 and TRBJ2-5 gives the whole variable domain AAGVIQSPRHLIKEKRETATLKCYPIPRHDTVYWYQQGPGQDPQFLISFYEKMQSDKGSIPDRFSAQQFSDYHSELNMSSLELGDSALYFCASSFWGLSGLEETQYFGPGTRLLVL.

This clonotype was detected many times. This rearrangement joins TRBV7-2 to TRBJ1-5, with D perhaps TRBD1 (6 bases). CDR1 and CDR2 from the germline V gene are SGHTA and FQGNSA. Trimming left V 2 bases short and J 3 bases short, with 8 bases between. CDR3 length equals 14 residues. CDR3 in DNA: TGTGCCAGCAGCTTATCAGGGGCCAATCAGCCCCAGCATTTT. Translation gives CASSLSGANQPQHF.

At least ten counts were recorded for this clonotype. This sequence joins TRBV6-8 and TRBJ2-1; D is possibly TRBD2 (5 bases). CDR1 is MNHGY and CDR2 is SAAAGT in the germline V gene. V was cut by 6 bases and J by 4 bases, with 19 bases left in between. The CDR3 consists of 16 residues. The CDR3 region has the DNA TGTGCCAGCAGCCACCCTAGCCCCCGTACGTACAATGAGCAGTTCTTC. Protein product: CASSHPSPRTYNEQFF.